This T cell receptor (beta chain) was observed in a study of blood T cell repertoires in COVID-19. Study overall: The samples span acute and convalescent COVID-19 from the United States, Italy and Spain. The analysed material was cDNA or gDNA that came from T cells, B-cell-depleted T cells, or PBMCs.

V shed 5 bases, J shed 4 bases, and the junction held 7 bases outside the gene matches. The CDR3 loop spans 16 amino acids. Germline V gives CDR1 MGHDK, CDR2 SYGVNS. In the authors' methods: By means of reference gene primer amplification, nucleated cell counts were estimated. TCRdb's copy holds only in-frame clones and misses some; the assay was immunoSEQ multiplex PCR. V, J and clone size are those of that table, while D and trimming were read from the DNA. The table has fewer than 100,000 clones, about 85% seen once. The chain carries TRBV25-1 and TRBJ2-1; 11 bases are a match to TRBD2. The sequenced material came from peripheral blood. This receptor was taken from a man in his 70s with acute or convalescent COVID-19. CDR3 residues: CASSPLGTSGYNEQFF. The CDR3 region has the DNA TGTGCCAGCAGTCCTCTTGGGACTAGCGGTTACAATGAGCAGTTCTTC.